This TCR beta chain was identified during a study of T cells in Graves' hyperthyroidism and ophthalmopathy. V was trimmed by 4 bases and J by 3 bases, leaving 7 bases between them. This CDR3 has 12 amino acids. Germline V CDR1 and CDR2: DFQATT, SNEGSKA (reference sequence). This clonotype was counted between two and nine times. RNA transcripts were the template for amplifying TCR beta CDR3 regions. HTBI primers drove first-round RT-PCR of the TCR CDR3. TCRdb analysed the multiplex PCR reads with MiXCR anew, one entry per CDR3 protein. This sample has hundreds of thousands of distinct CDR3 sequences, with approximately 14% found just once. The study based diagnoses on clinical symptoms, serum thyroxine and TRAb, thyroid ultrasound and orbital computed tomography. The authors obtained PBMCs from 10 ml of fresh peripheral blood.

The sequence was collected from a woman aged 18-29 years with Graves' hyperthyroidism. Sequencing input: blood. The chain combines TRBV20-1 with TRBJ2-1; D is undetermined. The CDR3 bases are TGCAGTGCTACCGTTGGCTACAATGAGCAGTTCTTC. Translation: CSATVGYNEQFF.